This paragraph reports one T cell receptor (beta chain). The sample originates from a study of T cells in Graves' hyperthyroidism and ophthalmopathy. Trimming at V came to 3 bases and at J to 1 base, leaving 3 bases not matched to a gene. Per germline, CDR1 SGDLS and CDR2 YYNGEE. This CDR3 comprises 15 residues. RNA transcripts served as the template for amplifying TCR beta CDR3 regions. HTBI primers were employed in a first-round RT-PCR of the TCR CDR3. From the multiplex PCR reads, TCRdb called clonotypes with MiXCR, one entry per CDR3 protein. The sample has under 400,000 distinct CDR3 sequences; around 15% are singletons. Exclusion followed for patients with uncontrolled infection, other autoimmune disease, pregnancy or lactation. The PBMCs studied were ones that came from 10 ml fresh peripheral blood.

Material: blood. The TCR was taken from a woman in her sixties or seventies with Graves' ophthalmopathy. This chain joins TRBV9 and TRBJ2-1, with 8 bases lining up with TRBD2. CDR3 in amino acids: CASSGREASYNEQFF. CDR3 nucleotides: TGTGCCAGCAGCGGGCGGGAGGCATCCTACAATGAGCAGTTCTTC.